One sample yielded the 28 T cell receptor beta chains listed below, sequenced in a study of cytomegalovirus exposure and HLA in healthy donors. Amplification used 60 Vbeta primers and 13 Jbeta primers. Generated by immunoSEQ multiplex PCR, the TCRdb table keeps only in-frame clones and is missing some. The sample shows approximately 170,000 clones, 65% to 70% of them seen only once. The sequenced sample consisted of PBMCs. The receptor set was obtained from a woman aged 18-29 years in good health and CMV-seropositive.

The chain carries TRBV2 and TRBJ1-2; 8 positions match TRBD1. CDR3 length: 18 amino acids. J lost 0 bases, V lost 2 bases, and 11 bases had no gene match. Germline V gene lookup returns CDR1 SNHLY and CDR2 FYNNEI. CDR3 loop: CASSEPLHRGEANYGYTF. CDR3 coding DNA: TGTGCCAGCAGTGAACCTCTACACAGGGGGGAAGCTAACTATGGCTACACCTTC.

The V gene is TRBV13, the J gene TRBJ2-7; 7 bases line up with TRBD2. The germline V gene encodes CDR1 PRHDT and CDR2 FYEKMQ (reference sequence). The CDR3 has 14 residues. Losses at the gene ends were 5 bases for V and 5 bases for J; bases not matched to a gene: 9. The CDR3 reads CASSIRWGRDEQYF. The CDR3 nucleotides read TGTGCCAGCAGCATCAGGTGGGGGAGGGACGAGCAGTACTTC.

This clone appeared a few times. This chain uses TRBV5-1 with TRBJ2-3, with D possibly TRBD2 on 6 matching bases. This CDR3 is 14 amino acids long. Trimming left V 0 bases short and J 2 bases short, with 7 bases between. Germline assignment: CDR1 SGHRS and CDR2 YFSETQ. The DNA for the CDR3 is TGCGCCAGCAGCTTGGGGGAGGTCACAGATACGCAGTATTTT. Its protein is CASSLGEVTDTQYF.

This chain uses TRBV4-1 with TRBJ2-3; weak D call: TRBD2 (5 bases). The ends were cut back, 0 bases at V and 0 bases at J, with 13 bases in the middle. This CDR3 is built from 17 residues. The germline V gene encodes CDR1 MGHRA and CDR2 YSYEKL. CDR3 sequence (DNA): TGCGCCAGCAGCCAAGATCCCCCAGCGGCTAGCACAGATACGCAGTATTTT. This sequence encodes CASSQDPPAASTDTQYF.

Note on this clone: The junction does not match germline at one end; this may be a read error. This specimen includes other DNA sequences encoding the same CDR3. The rearrangement joins TRBV13 to TRBJ1-6; 7 positions match TRBD1. This CDR3 is 17 amino acids long. Germline CDR1 is PRHDT and CDR2 is FYEKMQ (reference sequence). The CDR3 sequence is CASSSHHLTGWNSPLHF. As DNA, the CDR3 is TGTGCCAGCAGCTCTCACCACCTGACAGGGTGGAATTCCCCCCTCCACTTT.

The chain links TRBV30 to TRBJ1-2, with 8 bases matching TRBD1. The junction had 4 bases not matched to a gene; V was cut back by 4 bases and J by 3 bases. Per the germline V gene, CDR1 is GTSNPN and CDR2 is SVGIG (reference sequence). CDR3 length equals 13 residues. CDR3 residues: CAWKTGEHYGYTF. The CDR3 nucleotides are TGTGCCTGGAAGACAGGGGAACACTATGGCTACACCTTC.

The chain links TRBV27 to TRBJ1-5; 7 positions agree with TRBD1. The junction had 7 bases not matched to a gene; V was cut back by 5 bases and J by 0 bases. The germline CDR1 and CDR2 sequences are MNHEY and SMNVEV (reference sequence). CDR3 length: 16 amino acids. The CDR3 is CASSPVGQVSNQPQHF. The CDR3 nucleotides read TGTGCCAGCAGTCCCGTTGGACAGGTTAGCAATCAGCCCCAGCATTTT.

This sequence joins TRBV6-1 and TRBJ1-2, with TRBD1 identical over 8 bases. The CDR3 consists of 15 residues. Germline CDR1 MNHNS, CDR2 SASEGT. V gave up 8 bases and J gave up 4 bases; unmatched junction bases: 12. The CDR3 reads CASRLGQGGVYGYTF. CDR3 bases: TGTGCCAGCCGGCTAGGACAGGGTGGAGTCTATGGCTACACCTTC.

V is TRBV2 and J is TRBJ1-1, with D perhaps matching TRBD1 (6 bases). This CDR3 spans 16 amino acids. Germline CDR1 reads SNHLY; CDR2 reads FYNNEI. V lost 5 bases and J lost 4, with 20 bases in between. CDR3 DNA sequence: TGTGCCAGCAGTTATGACAGGCTACCCAGACTCACTGAAGCTTTCTTT. Translation: CASSYDRLPRLTEAFF.

About this clone itself: A junction end diverges from the germline sequence, so it may reflect a read error. CDR3 residues: CARSQGGPGPNQPQHF. The CDR3 bases are TGCGCCAGGAGTCAAGGCGGCCCAGGGCCTAATCAGCCCCAGCATTTT. This sequence joins TRBV23-1 and TRBJ1-5; D might be TRBD1 (5 bases). TRBV23-1 is assigned to the ORF class and has an uncertain function. This CDR3 is built from 16 residues.

V usage is TRBV7-3 and J usage is TRBJ2-1; possible D gene TRBD2, 5 bases. The germline V gene has CDR1 SGHTA and CDR2 FQGTGA. The CDR3 length is 13 residues. V was shortened by 2 bases and J by 5 bases, with 7 bases between the two germline ends. The CDR3 sequence: CASSLGLHNEQFF. The CDR3 bases are TGTGCCAGCAGCTTAGGACTCCACAATGAGCAGTTCTTC.

The genes are TRBV2 and TRBJ2-2; D perhaps matches TRBD1 (6 bases). The CDR3 loop spans 16 amino acids. Trimming removed 6 bases from V and 2 bases from J, with 16 bases in between. CDR1 and CDR2 (germline): SNHLY, FYNNEI. CDR3 nucleotides: TGTGCCAGCAGGACAGGACGGCCTGAAAACACCGGGGAGCTGTTTTTT. It is translated as CASRTGRPENTGELFF.

The rearrangement uses TRBV11-3 and TRBJ2-7; D is possibly TRBD2 (5 bases). Germline CDR1 SGHNT, CDR2 YENEEA. The CDR3 runs to 13 residues. V shed 1 base and J shed 7 bases, with 11 bases lying between them. The chain's CDR3 is CASSLVDSGEQYF. Here the CDR3 DNA reads TGTGCCAGCAGCTTAGTCGACTCGGGGGAGCAGTACTTC. The whole variable domain, filled in from reference TRBV11-3 and TRBJ2-7, reads EAGVVQSPRYKIIEKKQPVAFWCNPISGHNTLYWYLQNLGQGPELLIRYENEEAVDDSQLPKDRFSAERLKGVDSTLKIQPAELGDSAVYLCASSLVDSGEQYFGPGTRLTVT.

The CDR3 protein is CATSRDRRNQEKLFF. CDR3 nucleotide sequence: TGTGCCACCAGCAGAGATAGGAGAAATCAAGAAAAACTGTTTTTT. The rearrangement joins TRBV15 to TRBJ1-4; D gene ambiguous. The CDR3 is made up of 15 amino acids. The germline V gene encodes CDR1 LNHNV and CDR2 YYDKDF (reference sequence). With 0 bases removed from V and 8 bases from J, the gap between germline ends came to 13 bases.

The chain recombines TRBV27 with TRBJ2-5, with D unresolved. The J call may be incorrect, as the DNA end agrees better with TRBJ2-7. CDR3 length: 11 residues. Germline CDR1 reads MNHEY; CDR2 reads SMNVEV (reference sequence). CDR3 loop: CASSEAYEQYF. The CDR3 nucleotides are TGTGCCAGCAGTGAGGCCTACGAGCAGTACTTC.

Only one count was recorded for this clone. V usage is TRBV21-1 and J usage is TRBJ1-2. TRBV21-1 is described as a pseudogene. This CDR3 comprises 10 residues. CDR3 DNA: TGTGCCAGCTCTACCTATGGCTACACCTTC. Amino acids: CASSTYGYTF.

This clone was picked up a small number of times. The V gene is TRBV7-8, the J gene TRBJ1-1; the D gene is possibly TRBD1 (5 bases). Trimming removed 4 bases at V and 3 bases at J, with 12 bases between. CDR1 is SGHVS, CDR2 FQNEAQ, per germline. The CDR3 totals 14 residues. The CDR3 DNA reads as TGTGCCAGCAGCTCGGCCAAGGGGTACACTGAAGCTTTCTTT. It codes for CASSSAKGYTEAFF.

There are a few counts of this clone. The gene calls are TRBV5-1 and TRBJ2-2, with TRBD2 identical over 11 bases. Germline CDR1 is SGHRS and CDR2 is YFSETQ. The CDR3 is 16 residues long. The V and J ends lost 1 base and 6 bases, in that order; junction bases with no gene match: 5. CDR3 loop: CASSLSSGGAAGELFF. CDR3 coding DNA: TGCGCCAGCAGCTTGAGTAGCGGGGGGGCCGCCGGGGAGCTGTTTTTT. Supplemented by reference TRBV5-1 and TRBJ2-2, the full variable domain reads KAGVTQTPRYLIKTRGQQVTLSCSPISGHRSVSWYQQTPGQGLQFLFEYFSETQRNKGNFPGRFSGRQFSNSRSEMNVSTLELGDSALYLCASSLSSGGAAGELFFGEGSRLTVL.

The chain combines TRBV7-2 with TRBJ1-5, with 7 bases identical to TRBD1. Germline assignment: CDR1 SGHTA and CDR2 FQGNSA. V dropped 5 bases and J dropped 2; count of bases not matched to a gene: 6. The CDR3 consists of 15 residues. CDR3 region: CASSKGAHGNQPQHF. In nucleotides, the CDR3 is TGTGCCAGCAGCAAGGGGGCGCACGGCAATCAGCCCCAGCATTTT.

CDR3 DNA: TGTGCCAGCAGCGTAGGTCTAGCGGGGACCTACGAGCAGTACTTC. The encoded protein is CASSVGLAGTYEQYF. The chain is built from TRBV9 and TRBJ2-7, with TRBD2 matching 9 bases. V gave up 0 bases and J gave up 2 bases; unmatched junction bases: 3. From germline, CDR1 is SGDLS and CDR2 YYNGEE. The CDR3 has 15 amino acids.

This rearrangement joins TRBV12-5 to TRBJ2-5, with a possible D match to TRBD2 (6 bases). There are 18 residues in the CDR3. Trimming shortened V by 0 bases and J by 5 bases, and 22 bases separated the two germline ends. CDR1 LGHNT and CDR2 FRNRAP come from the germline V gene. CDR3 sequence: CASGLVRVTGVDTETQYF. For the CDR3, the DNA is TGTGCTAGTGGTTTGGTACGAGTAACGGGAGTTGACACGGAGACCCAGTACTTC.

The chain uses TRBV7-9 and TRBJ1-2; D possibly corresponds to TRBD1 (6 bases). The CDR3 consists of 16 residues. Looked up from germline, CDR1 is SEHNR and CDR2 is FQNEAQ (reference sequence). V lost 1 base to trimming and J lost 5 bases, with 17 bases between them. The DNA of the CDR3 is TGTGCCAGCAGCTTAGTAGACAGGACCTTTACTTATGGCTACACCTTC. Protein: CASSLVDRTFTYGYTF. Full variable domain (remainder filled in from reference TRBV7-9 and TRBJ1-2): DTGVSQNPRHKITKRGQNVTFRCDPISEHNRLYWYRQTLGQGPEFLTYFQNEAQLEKSRLLSDRFSAERPKGSFSTLEIQRTEQGDSAMYLCASSLVDRTFTYGYTFGSGTRLTVV.

The chain recombines TRBV5-1 with TRBJ2-1, with TRBD2 identical over 13 bases. Per germline, CDR1 SGHRS and CDR2 YFSETQ. The CDR3 contains 17 residues. The V gene end was trimmed by 4 bases and the J gene end by 3 bases; junction bases not matched to a gene: 7. The CDR3 DNA sequence: TGCGCCAGCAGCCTGCGGACTAGCGGGAGTATCTACAATGAGCAGTTCTTC. Translation: CASSLRTSGSIYNEQFF. Full variable domain (remainder filled in from reference TRBV5-1 and TRBJ2-1): KAGVTQTPRYLIKTRGQQVTLSCSPISGHRSVSWYQQTPGQGLQFLFEYFSETQRNKGNFPGRFSGRQFSNSRSEMNVSTLELGDSALYLCASSLRTSGSIYNEQFFGPGTRLTVL.

There are a few counts of this clone. The chain has TRBV18 and TRBJ2-1, with D possibly being TRBD2 (6 bases). The CDR3 spans 13 residues. Trimming stripped 3 bases from V and 12 bases from J, with 15 bases between. From germline, CDR1 is KGHSH and CDR2 LQKENI. CDR3 loop: CASSPGGLELQFF. CDR3 DNA: TGTGCCAGCTCACCGGGGGGACTTGAGCTGCAGTTCTTC.

In its sample, this clone was seen a few times. V is TRBV27 and J is TRBJ2-7; TRBD2 agrees at 7 bases. This CDR3 is 14 amino acids long. The V gene end was trimmed by 2 bases and the J gene end by 4 bases; junction bases not matched to a gene: 5. In germline, CDR1 is MNHEY, CDR2 SMNVEV (reference sequence). CDR3 protein: CASSLIAGEYEQYF. In DNA form, the CDR3 reads TGTGCCAGCAGTTTAATTGCGGGAGAGTACGAGCAGTACTTC.

Only a few counts were recorded for this clone. The V call is TRBV15, the J call TRBJ1-1, with TRBD1 matching over 9 bases. This CDR3 region has 15 residues. Germline V gives CDR1 LNHNV, CDR2 YYDKDF (reference sequence). V shed 1 base and J 7 bases; nucleotides not matched to a gene: 7. The CDR3 region has the DNA TGTGCCACCAGCAGAGGAGGGACAGGGAGTTATGAAGCTTTCTTT. It encodes CATSRGGTGSYEAFF.

The CDR3 region has the DNA TGCGCCAGCAGCCAAGTCCCAAAGACTCCGCAGGGTGTCACGGACGAGCAGTACTTC. This codes for CASSQVPKTPQGVTDEQYF. V and J are TRBV4-1 and TRBJ2-7; possibly TRBD1 for D (5 bases). The germline CDR1 and CDR2 sequences are MGHRA and YSYEKL. The length of the CDR3 is 19 residues. V was cut by 1 base and J by 5 bases, with 27 bases left in between.

This chain joins TRBV9 and TRBJ1-2, with TRBD1 as a possible D gene (6 bases). Trimming took off 4 bases at V and 2 bases at J, with 18 bases between the two ends. Germline lookup yields CDR1 SGDLS and CDR2 YYNGEE. The length of the CDR3 is 16 residues. The CDR3, as DNA: TGTGCCAGCAGCCCACAAGGGCCTAGGGGGAACTATGGCTACACCTTC. Its translation is CASSPQGPRGNYGYTF.